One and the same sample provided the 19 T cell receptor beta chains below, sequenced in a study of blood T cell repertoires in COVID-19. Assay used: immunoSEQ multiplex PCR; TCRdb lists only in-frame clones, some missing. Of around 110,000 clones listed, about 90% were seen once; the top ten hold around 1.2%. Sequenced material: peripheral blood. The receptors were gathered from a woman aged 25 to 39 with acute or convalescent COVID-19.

The CDR3 region has the DNA TGTGCCAGCAGTTCCGGGGACAGGGGGAACACTGAAGCTTTCTTT. It codes for CASSSGDRGNTEAFF. The rearrangement uses TRBV6-6 and TRBJ1-1; 10 nucleotides align to TRBD1. Trimming cost V 4 bases and J 1 base; bases outside gene matches: 3. The CDR3 covers 15 residues. Looked up from germline, CDR1 is MNHNY and CDR2 is SVGAGI (reference sequence).

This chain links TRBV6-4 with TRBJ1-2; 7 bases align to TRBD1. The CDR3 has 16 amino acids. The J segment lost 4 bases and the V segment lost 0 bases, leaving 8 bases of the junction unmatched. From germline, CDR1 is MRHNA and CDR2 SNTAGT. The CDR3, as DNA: TGTGCCAGCAGTGACTCGTACGGGACAGCTCTCTATGGCTACACCTTC. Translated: CASSDSYGTALYGYTF.

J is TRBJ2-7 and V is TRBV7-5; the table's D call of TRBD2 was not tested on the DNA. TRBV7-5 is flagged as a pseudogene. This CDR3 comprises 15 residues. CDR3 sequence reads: CARSQLAGRSYEQYF. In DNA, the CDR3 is TGTGCCAGAAGCCAACTAGCGGGGAGGTCCTACGAGCAGTACTTC.

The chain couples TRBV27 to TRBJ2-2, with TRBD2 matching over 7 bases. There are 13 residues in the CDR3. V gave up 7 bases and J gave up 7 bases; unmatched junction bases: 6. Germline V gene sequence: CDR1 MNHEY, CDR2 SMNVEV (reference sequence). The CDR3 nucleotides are TGTGCCAGCACCATGGGGGGGGGCGGGGAGCTGTTTTTT. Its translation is CASTMGGGGELFF.

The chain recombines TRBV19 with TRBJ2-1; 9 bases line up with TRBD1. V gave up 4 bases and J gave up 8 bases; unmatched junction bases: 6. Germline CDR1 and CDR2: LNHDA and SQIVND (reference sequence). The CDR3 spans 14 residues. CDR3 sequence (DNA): TGTGCCAGTAGTACCCGGGACAGGGTCGATGAGCAGTTCTTC. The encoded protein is CASSTRDRVDEQFF.

The CDR3 DNA reads as TGTGCCAGCGGGGCGGGGCAGCAGCACTACGAGCAGTACTTC. Translation gives CASGAGQQHYEQYF. The J gene is TRBJ2-7, the V gene TRBV5-4; weak D call: TRBD2 (6 bases). Germline V gives CDR1 SGHNT, CDR2 YYREEE (reference sequence). The CDR3 consists of 14 residues. Between the trimmed V and J ends, which lost 7 bases and 3 bases, there was a span of 17 bases.

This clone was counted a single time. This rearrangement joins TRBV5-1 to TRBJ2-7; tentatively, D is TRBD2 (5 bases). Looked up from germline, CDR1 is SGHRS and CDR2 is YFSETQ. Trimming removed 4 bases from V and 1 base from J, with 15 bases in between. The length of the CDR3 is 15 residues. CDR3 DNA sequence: TGCGCCAGCAGCCCCAGGACTGCAAGATCCTACGAGCAGTACTTC. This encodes CASSPRTARSYEQYF.

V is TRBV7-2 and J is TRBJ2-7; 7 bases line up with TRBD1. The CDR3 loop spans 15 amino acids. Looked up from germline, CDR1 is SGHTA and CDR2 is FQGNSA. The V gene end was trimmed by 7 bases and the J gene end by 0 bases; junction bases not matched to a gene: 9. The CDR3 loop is CASTKTGQSSYEQYF. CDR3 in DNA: TGTGCCAGCACCAAAACGGGACAGAGCTCCTACGAGCAGTACTTC.

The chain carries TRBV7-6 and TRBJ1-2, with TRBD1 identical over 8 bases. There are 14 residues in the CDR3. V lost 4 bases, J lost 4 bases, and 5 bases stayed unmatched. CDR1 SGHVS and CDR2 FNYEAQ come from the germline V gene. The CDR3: CASSYRGSGYGYTF. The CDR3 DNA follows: TGTGCCAGCAGCTACAGGGGGTCGGGCTATGGCTACACCTTC.

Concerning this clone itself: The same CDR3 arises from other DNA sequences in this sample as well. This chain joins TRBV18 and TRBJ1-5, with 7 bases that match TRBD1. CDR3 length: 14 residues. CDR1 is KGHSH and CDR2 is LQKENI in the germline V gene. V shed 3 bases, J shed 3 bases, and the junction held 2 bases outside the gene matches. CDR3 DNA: TGTGCCAGCTCACCCGGGACAGACAATCAGCCCCAGCATTTT. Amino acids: CASSPGTDNQPQHF.

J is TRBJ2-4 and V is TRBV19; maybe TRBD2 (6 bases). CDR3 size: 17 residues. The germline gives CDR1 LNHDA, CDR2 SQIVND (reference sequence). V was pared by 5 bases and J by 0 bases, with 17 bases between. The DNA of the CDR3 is TGTGCCAGTAGTTACGGGACTTCGGATCTAGCCAAAAACATTCAGTACTTC. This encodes CASSYGTSDLAKNIQYF.

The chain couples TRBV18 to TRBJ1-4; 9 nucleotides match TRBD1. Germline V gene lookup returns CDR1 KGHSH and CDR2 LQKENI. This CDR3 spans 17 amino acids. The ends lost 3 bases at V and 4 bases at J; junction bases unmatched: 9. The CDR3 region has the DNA TGTGCCAGCTCACCCGGGACAGGGAACCATATTAATGAAAAACTGTTTTTT. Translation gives CASSPGTGNHINEKLFF.

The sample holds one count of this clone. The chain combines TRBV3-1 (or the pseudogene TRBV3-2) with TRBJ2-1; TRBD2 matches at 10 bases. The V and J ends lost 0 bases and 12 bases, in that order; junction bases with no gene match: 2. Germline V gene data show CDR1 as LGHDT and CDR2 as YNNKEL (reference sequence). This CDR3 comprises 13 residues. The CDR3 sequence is CASSQERLAGQFF. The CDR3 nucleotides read TGTGCCAGCAGCCAAGAAAGACTAGCGGGGCAGTTCTTC.

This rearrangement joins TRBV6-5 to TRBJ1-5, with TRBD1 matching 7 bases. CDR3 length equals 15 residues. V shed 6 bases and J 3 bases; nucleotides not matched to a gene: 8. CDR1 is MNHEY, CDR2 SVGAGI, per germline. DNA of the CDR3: TGTGCCAGCAGCCCGGGACAGACTAACAATCAGCCCCAGCATTTT. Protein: CASSPGQTNNQPQHF.

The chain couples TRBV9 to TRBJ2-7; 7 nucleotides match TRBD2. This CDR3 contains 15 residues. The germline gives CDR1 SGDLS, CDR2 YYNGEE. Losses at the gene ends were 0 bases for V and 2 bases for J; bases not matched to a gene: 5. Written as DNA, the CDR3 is TGTGCCAGCAGCGTAGGATCCCGGGGGGCCTACGAGCAGTACTTC. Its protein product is CASSVGSRGAYEQYF. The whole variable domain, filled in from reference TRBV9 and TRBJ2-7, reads DSGVTQTPKHLITATGQRVTLRCSPRSGDLSVYWYQQSLDQGLQFLIQYYNGEERAKGNILERFSAQQFPDLHSELNLSSLELGDSALYFCASSVGSRGAYEQYFGPGTRLTVT.

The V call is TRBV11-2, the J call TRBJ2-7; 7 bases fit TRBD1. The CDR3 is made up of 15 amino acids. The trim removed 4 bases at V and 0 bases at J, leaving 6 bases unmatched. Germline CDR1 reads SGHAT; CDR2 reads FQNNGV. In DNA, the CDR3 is TGTGCCAGCAGCTCGAAGACAGGGATCTCCTACGAGCAGTACTTC. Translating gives CASSSKTGISYEQYF. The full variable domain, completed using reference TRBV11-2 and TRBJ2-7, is EAGVAQSPRYKIIEKRQSVAFWCNPISGHATLYWYQQILGQGPKLLIQFQNNGVVDDSQLPKDRFSAERLKGVDSTLKIQPAKLEDSAVYLCASSSKTGISYEQYFGPGTRLTVT.

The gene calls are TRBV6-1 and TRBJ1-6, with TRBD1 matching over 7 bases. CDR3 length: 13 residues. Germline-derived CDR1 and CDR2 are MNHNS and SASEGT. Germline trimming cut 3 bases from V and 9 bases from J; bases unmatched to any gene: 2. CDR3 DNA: TGTGCCAGCAGTGAGAGACAGGGTTCACCCCTCCACTTT. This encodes CASSERQGSPLHF.

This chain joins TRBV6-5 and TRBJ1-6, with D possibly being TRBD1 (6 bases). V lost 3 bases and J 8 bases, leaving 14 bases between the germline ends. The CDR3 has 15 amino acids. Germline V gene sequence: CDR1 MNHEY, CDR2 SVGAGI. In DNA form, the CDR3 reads TGTGCCAGCAGTTATTACAGGGAGCCCCATTCACCCCTCCACTTT. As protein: CASSYYREPHSPLHF.

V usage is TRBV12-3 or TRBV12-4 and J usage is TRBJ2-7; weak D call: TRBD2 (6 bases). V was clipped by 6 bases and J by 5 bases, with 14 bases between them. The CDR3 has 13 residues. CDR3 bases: TGTGCCAGCAGCCTTCGGGCGGGGCACGAGCAGTACTTC. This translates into CASSLRAGHEQYF.